This T cell receptor (beta chain) was recovered during a study of blood T cell repertoires in COVID-19. About the research overall: Whether acute or convalescent, the COVID-19 samples came from the United States, Italy and Spain. Nucleic acid was either cDNA or gDNA, and it came from T cells, B-cell-depleted T cells, or PBMCs.

This CDR3 comprises 13 residues. Trimming removed 4 bases from V and 15 bases from J, with 20 bases in between. CDR1 is SGHRS, CDR2 YFSETQ, per germline. Authors' analysis steps: For nucleated cells, counts were estimated from reference gene primer amplification. TCRdb's copy holds only in-frame clones and misses some; the assay was immunoSEQ multiplex PCR. The DNA gave D and trimming, while V, J and clone size come from that table. The sample gives 200,000 to 300,000 clones, around 80% of which show up once; 4.2% is in the top ten. This clonotype was sampled from a man between 60 and 75 years old with acute or convalescent COVID-19. This chain joins TRBV5-1 and TRBJ2-1, with D unresolved. Material for sequencing was peripheral blood. The CDR3 protein is CASSLSIVALRFF. CDR3 coding DNA: TGCGCCAGCAGCCTTTCCATCGTCGCCCTCAGGTTCTTC.